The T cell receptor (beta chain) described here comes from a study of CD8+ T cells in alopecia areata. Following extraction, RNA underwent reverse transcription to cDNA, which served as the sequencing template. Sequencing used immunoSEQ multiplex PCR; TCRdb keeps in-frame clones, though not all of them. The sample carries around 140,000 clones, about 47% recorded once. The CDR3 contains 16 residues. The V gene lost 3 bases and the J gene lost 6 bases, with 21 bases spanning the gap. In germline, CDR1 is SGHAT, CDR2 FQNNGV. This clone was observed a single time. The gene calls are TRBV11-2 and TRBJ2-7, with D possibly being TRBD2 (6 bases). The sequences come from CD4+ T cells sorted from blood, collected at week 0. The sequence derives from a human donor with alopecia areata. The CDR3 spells CASSFPGLMGVTEQYF. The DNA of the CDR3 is TGTGCCAGCAGCTTCCCCGGACTAATGGGTGTCACCGAGCAGTACTTC.